This T cell receptor beta chain originates from a study of vaccination effects on CD4 cells after COVID-19. Study-level points and caveats: Vaccine-induced clones in healthy vaccinees cross-reacted with common cold coronaviruses in only 1 of 255 cases.

On this clone itself: Its antigen is undetermined.

Libraries were prepared by immunoSEQ multiplex PCR; TCRdb keeps only in-frame clonotypes and omits some of them. The data contain just under 60,000 clones, around 80% of them seen just once; the ten biggest clones take up roughly 2%. CDR3 length: 13 residues. V lost 1 base to trimming and J lost 6 bases, with 7 bases between them. Before sequencing took place, the ViraFEST assay used viral peptide pools to expand antigen-specific CD4+ T cells. Once cultured for nine to ten days, the cells underwent separation to obtain CD4+ T cells. Two doses of BNT162b2 or mRNA-1273 vaccine were administered to participants.

The sequence came from a human donor who received a COVID-19 vaccine. V usage is TRBV12-3 or TRBV12-4 and J usage is TRBJ1-5; no firm D call. Sequencing was performed on CD4+ T cells from PBMCs cultured with HCoV-OC43 spike peptides, taken after COVID-19 vaccination. Subset specified: HCoV-OC43 spike overlapping peptide pool stimulation. The CDR3 protein is CASSLEGFQPQHF. The DNA for the CDR3 is TGTGCCAGCAGTTTAGAGGGATTTCAGCCCCAGCATTTT.